The rows below give T cell receptor beta chains drawn from one sample of a study of T cells in tuberculosis. Sequencing was performed with immunoSEQ multiplex PCR; in TCRdb, only in-frame clones are kept and a portion is missing. The profile shows roughly 29,000 clones, approximately 95% of them singletons. The specimen was PBMCs. These receptor sequences come from a donor aged 10 to 29 with latent tuberculosis or without tuberculosis infection. Each CDR3 is given with its conserved first and last residue. D genes are given only for firm matches. Size is omitted from some rows. Given values are once, few, many or a class for expanded clones.

>TRBJ2-1|TRBD2|.|TRBV5-6
TGTGCCAGCAGACGAAGCGGGAGGGGAGAGGGTGAGCAGTTCTTC
CASRRSGRGEGEQFF
>TRBJ1-2|TRBD1|.|TRBV28
TGTGCCAGCAGTGGGACAGGGGGCGGCTATGGCTACACCTTC
CASSGTGGGYGYTF
>TRBJ2-7|.|.|TRBV4-1
TGCGCCAGCAGCCAAGCGGCCAGGGTTACCCCTTACGAGCAGTACTTC
CASSQAARVTPYEQYF
>TRBJ2-2|.|.|TRBV7-9
TGTGCCAGCAGACGCGAACACAGAACCGGGGAGCTGTTTTTT
CASRREHRTGELFF
>TRBJ1-1|TRBD1|.|TRBV4-2
TGTGCCAGCAGCCAAGCGGGGACAGGGGGAAGGACTGAAGCTTTCTTT
CASSQAGTGGRTEAFF
>TRBJ2-1|.|.|TRBV28
TGTGCCAGCAGTTTAGTACAGAGCAATGAGCAGTTCTTC
CASSLVQSNEQFF
>TRBJ1-1|.|.|TRBV5-1
TGCGCCAGCAGCTTGAAGCGAGCAGGGCTGAACACTGAAGCTTTCTTT
CASSLKRAGLNTEAFF
>TRBJ2-1|.|.|TRBV11-2
TGTGCCAGCAACCAGGGTATCGAGCAGTTCTTC
CASNQGIEQFF
>TRBJ2-3|.|.|TRBV5-6
TGTGCCAGCAGCCTCGGACTGACCTTGGGAGATACGCAGTATTTT
CASSLGLTLGDTQYF
>TRBJ2-3|.|.|TRBV7-9
TGTGCCAGCAGCTTAAACAGGGATGATACGCAGTATTTT
CASSLNRDDTQYF
>TRBJ1-5|TRBD1|.|TRBV5-6
TGTGCCAGCAGCTCCGGGACAGGGGGTGGTAATAGCAATCAGCCCCAGCATTTT
CASSSGTGGGNSNQPQHF
>TRBJ2-3|TRBD2|.|TRBV28
TGTGCCAGCAGTACTCTGGGGGGGGGCACAGATACGCAGTATTTT
CASSTLGGGTDTQYF
>TRBJ1-6|.|.|TRBV6-4
TGTGCCAGCAGTGAGCGAAGCTCGAATTCACCCCTCCACTTT
CASSERSSNSPLHF
>TRBJ1-2|TRBD1|.|TRBV30
TGTGCCTGGAGTGTACAGGGGGGTGGCTACACCTTC
CAWSVQGGGYTF
>TRBJ2-3|TRBD1|.|TRBV6-5
TGTGCCAGCAGCCCCGGGACAGGGGTTGCAGATACGCAGTATTTT
CASSPGTGVADTQYF
>TRBJ2-2|.|.|TRBV7-3
TGTGCCAGCAGCTTGACGACAGGGAACACCGGGGAGCTGTTTTTT
CASSLTTGNTGELFF
>TRBJ1-2|TRBD1|.|TRBV5-1
TGCGCCAGCAGCGCCACCGGGACAGGAGATGGCTACACCTTC
CASSATGTGDGYTF
>TRBJ1-2|TRBD1|.|TRBV5-1
TGCGCCAGCAGCGCCGAAGGGACAGGGGGGCCTTATGGCTACACCTTC
CASSAEGTGGPYGYTF
>TRBJ2-3|TRBD2|.|TRBV10-3
TGTGCCACCCAGGGACTAGCGGGGGCGGATACGCAGTATTTT
CATQGLAGADTQYF
>TRBJ2-3|TRBD1|.|TRBV6-1
TGTGCCAGCAGTGAAGCGCTGACAGGGGGCACAGATACGCAGTATTTT
CASSEALTGGTDTQYF
>TRBJ1-1|.|.|TRBV29-1
TGCAGCGTTGGGCGGACATCAAACACTGAAGCTTTCTTT
CSVGRTSNTEAFF
>TRBJ2-7|.|.|TRBV19
TGTGCCAGTAGTTGGGCCAGCGGGCCGACCTACGAGCAGTACTTC
CASSWASGPTYEQYF
>TRBJ1-4|.|few|TRBV4-1
TGCGCCAGCAGCCTAACCCCGGACAGCAGGGGTGAAAAACTGTTTTTT
CASSLTPDSRGEKLFF
>TRBJ2-3|.|.|TRBV7-7
TGTGCCAGCAGCTTAGGACAGGGCACAGATACGCAGTATTTT
CASSLGQGTDTQYF
>TRBJ2-7|TRBD2|.|TRBV18
TGTGCCAGCTCATCGAGTTTAGCGGGAGGGGGCGAGCAGTACTTC
CASSSSLAGGGEQYF
>TRBJ1-2|.|.|TRBV9
TGTGCCAGCAGCCCAGACCTCGCGGGGGGTGCCTATGGCTACACCTTC
CASSPDLAGGAYGYTF
>TRBJ2-7|TRBD1|.|TRBV15
TGTGCCACCAGCAGAGGGGGGACAGGGGGCCGAAACGTCGAGCAGTACTTC
CATSRGGTGGRNVEQYF
>TRBJ2-1|TRBD2|.|TRBV15
TGTGCCACCAGCAGAGATAAGGGTTGCGGTTGCGGGGGTAAGCCCAATGAGCAGTTCTTC
CATSRDKGCGCGGKPNEQFF
>TRBJ1-2|TRBD1|.|TRBV9
TGTGCCAGCAGCGCGACTTACGCGGGGGGGACAGGGGGTTGGTATGGCTACACCTTC
CASSATYAGGTGGWYGYTF
>TRBJ2-3|.|.|TRBV11-3
TGTGCCAGCAGCTTATTACCTACCACAGATACGCAGTATTTT
CASSLLPTTDTQYF
>TRBJ2-2|.|.|TRBV4-3
TGCGCCAGCAGCCAAGATCTAGCGCCGGAATACACCGGGGAGCTGTTTTTT
CASSQDLAPEYTGELFF
>TRBJ2-5|TRBD2|.|TRBV5-1
TGCGCCAGCAGCCAAGCGGGAGGGCCGGGTCAAGAGACCCAGTACTTC
CASSQAGGPGQETQYF
>TRBJ2-7|TRBD1|.|TRBV4-1
TGCGCCAGCAGCCGAGGACAGGGGAACTCCTACGAGCAGTACTTC
CASSRGQGNSYEQYF
>TRBJ1-2|TRBD1|.|TRBV6-5
TGTGCCAGCAGTACCACGGACAGGGACGGCTATGGCTACACCTTC
CASSTTDRDGYGYTF
>TRBJ1-2|.|.|TRBV19
TGTGCCAGCGCAAAACAGGGTAACTATGGCTACACCTTC
CASAKQGNYGYTF
>TRBJ2-2|TRBD1|.|TRBV19
TGTGCCAGTAGTAACCCGGGACAGGAGAACACCGGGGAGCTGTTTTTT
CASSNPGQENTGELFF
>TRBJ1-1|.|.|TRBV7-6
TGTGCCAGCAGCAACCCGACTGAAGAAGCTTTCTTT
CASSNPTEEAFF
>TRBJ1-6|TRBD1|.|TRBV2
TGTGCCAGCAGAGTCCGGGACAGGCCTAATTCACCCCTCCACTTT
CASRVRDRPNSPLHF
>TRBJ1-5|.|.|TRBV30
TGTGCCTGGAGTGACAGGCTGGATCAGCCCCAGCATTTT
CAWSDRLDQPQHF
>TRBJ1-3|.|.|TRBV7-2
TGTGCTACAAGGATCGCGGAGGGAAACACCATATATTTT
CATRIAEGNTIYF
>TRBJ1-5|TRBD1|.|TRBV2
TGTGCCAGCAGGGGACAGTCTAGCAATCAGCCCCAGCATTTT
CASRGQSSNQPQHF
>TRBJ2-7|TRBD2|.|TRBV5-1
TGCGCCAGCAGCTTGATTAGCGGGGAGACCTACGAGCAGTACTTC
CASSLISGETYEQYF